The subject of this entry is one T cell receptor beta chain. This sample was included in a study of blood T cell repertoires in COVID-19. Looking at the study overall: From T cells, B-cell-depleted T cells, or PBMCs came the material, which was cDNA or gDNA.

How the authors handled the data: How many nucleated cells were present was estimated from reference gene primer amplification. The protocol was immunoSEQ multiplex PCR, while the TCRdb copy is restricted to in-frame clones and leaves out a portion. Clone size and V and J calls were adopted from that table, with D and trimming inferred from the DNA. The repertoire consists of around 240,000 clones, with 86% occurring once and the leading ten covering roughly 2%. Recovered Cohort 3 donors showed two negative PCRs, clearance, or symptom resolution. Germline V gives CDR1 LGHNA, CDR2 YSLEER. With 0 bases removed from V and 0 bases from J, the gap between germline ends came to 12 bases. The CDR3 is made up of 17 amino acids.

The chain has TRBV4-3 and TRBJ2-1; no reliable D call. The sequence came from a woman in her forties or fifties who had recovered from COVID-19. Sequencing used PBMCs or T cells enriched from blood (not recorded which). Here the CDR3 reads CASSQEGVQSSYNEQFF. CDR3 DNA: TGCGCCAGCAGCCAAGAGGGCGTTCAGAGCTCCTACAATGAGCAGTTCTTC.